Following are 18 T cell receptor beta chains from one sample sequenced in a study of monozygotic twins with inflammatory bowel disease. TCRdb reprocessed the 5' RACE reads, with one entry per CDR3 protein and no DNA. This table holds 90,000 to 110,000 distinct CDR3 sequences. The sequenced sample was blood. These receptors were collected from a human donor with ulcerative colitis or Crohn's disease, or a healthy co-twin of an affected twin (not recorded which).

The V and J genes are TRBV27 and TRBJ1-5. Germline V gene data show CDR1 as MNHEY and CDR2 as SMNVEV (reference sequence). This CDR3 region has 14 residues. CDR3 region: CASSLEGPNQPQHF.

The chain couples TRBV2 to TRBJ2-7. Germline assignment: CDR1 SNHLY and CDR2 FYNNEI. This CDR3 comprises 14 residues. The CDR3 protein is CASSVVRTGYEQYF.

The chain uses TRBV5-1 and TRBJ1-1; TCRdb's assignment of TRBD1 cannot be checked, as there is no DNA. The CDR3 has 19 amino acids. Germline CDR1 SGHRS, CDR2 YFSETQ. The CDR3 loop reads CASSLVKLGGSGPNTEAFF.

CDR3 sequence reads: CASSVISGNEQFF. The V gene is TRBV7-8, the J gene TRBJ2-1; lacking DNA, the TRBD2 call made by TCRdb goes unchecked. The length of the CDR3 is 13 residues. CDR1 and CDR2 (germline): SGHVS, FQNEAQ.

V and J are TRBV7-2 and TRBJ1-5; TCRdb gives TRBD1 as the D gene, but with no DNA this cannot be confirmed. The CDR3 is 14 amino acids. Germline V gives CDR1 SGHTA, CDR2 FQGNSA. CDR3 sequence: CASSPLDRAQPQHF. The full variable domain, rest sourced from reference TRBV7-2 and TRBJ1-5, is GAGVSQSPSNKVTEKGKDVELRCDPISGHTALYWYRQSLGQGLEFLIYFQGNSAPDKSGLPSDRFSAERTGGSVSTLTIQRTQQEDSAVYLCASSPLDRAQPQHFGDGTRLSIL.

V and J are TRBV27 and TRBJ1-4; without DNA, the TCRdb call of TRBD1 cannot be checked. The germline gives CDR1 MNHEY, CDR2 SMNVEV (reference sequence). The CDR3 totals 14 residues. The CDR3 loop reads CASSSPLRNEKLFF.

This chain connects TRBV20-1 to TRBJ1-1; TCRdb indicates TRBD1, and absent DNA this call remains unverified. The CDR3 runs to 14 residues. Germline CDR1 is DFQATT and CDR2 is SNEGSKA (reference sequence). CDR3 sequence: CSARVGTGSTEAFF.

CDR3 in amino acids: CSTRLAGLYNEQFF. J is TRBJ2-1 and V is TRBV20-1; absent DNA, TCRdb's TRBD2 call cannot be checked. The germline V gene has CDR1 DFQATT and CDR2 SNEGSKA (reference sequence). The CDR3 sequence is 14 residues long.

J is TRBJ2-5 and V is TRBV5-1; TCRdb lists TRBD2, though no DNA is available to test this call. The CDR3 covers 14 residues. Per germline, CDR1 SGHRS and CDR2 YFSETQ. The CDR3 region is CASSSSSGKETQYF.

The rearrangement joins TRBV5-1 to TRBJ2-5; with no DNA, the TCRdb D assignment of TRBD1 cannot be verified. The CDR3 runs to 13 residues. The germline V gene encodes CDR1 SGHRS and CDR2 YFSETQ. CDR3 loop: CASKGLGLETQYF.

This chain joins TRBV7-9 and TRBJ2-5; the TCRdb call, TRBD1, lacks DNA for checking. Germline loops: CDR1 SEHNR, CDR2 FQNEAQ (reference sequence). This CDR3 region has 14 residues. The CDR3 region is CASSLFGGRETQYF.

This chain uses TRBV29-1 with TRBJ2-7; TCRdb calls TRBD1, which cannot be checked without DNA. Germline CDR1 reads SQVTM; CDR2 reads ANQGSEA. The CDR3 is 14 residues long. CDR3 protein: CSVVRDTSSYEQYF.

The chain combines TRBV7-2 with TRBJ2-1; TCRdb returns TRBD2, unconfirmable since there is no DNA. The CDR3 is 13 amino acids. Germline loops: CDR1 SGHTA, CDR2 FQGNSA. The CDR3 sequence is CASSPTRDNEQFF.

The chain joins TRBV12-3 or TRBV12-4 to TRBJ2-1; TCRdb returns TRBD2, unconfirmable since there is no DNA. The CDR3 sequence is 16 residues long. The CDR3 is CASSPPLRSANNEQFF.

J is TRBJ2-2 and V is TRBV5-4. The CDR3 consists of 17 residues. Germline CDR1 SGHNT, CDR2 YYREEE (reference sequence). The chain's CDR3 is CASSLEAARANTGELFF.

The gene calls are TRBV4-1 and TRBJ1-1. The CDR3 sequence is 12 residues long. Looked up from germline, CDR1 is MGHRA and CDR2 is YSYEKL. CDR3 residues: CASSQDLGTAFF.

V is TRBV10-3 and J is TRBJ2-1. Germline V gene lookup returns CDR1 ENHRY and CDR2 SYGVKD. This CDR3 has 16 residues. CDR3 sequence: CAISDVGLYSYNEQFF.

This sequence joins TRBV6-1 and TRBJ2-5; checking the TCRdb D call of TRBD2 is not possible without DNA. CDR1 is MNHNS, CDR2 SASEGT, per germline. The CDR3 loop spans 15 amino acids. The CDR3: CASLPGLAPQETQYF.